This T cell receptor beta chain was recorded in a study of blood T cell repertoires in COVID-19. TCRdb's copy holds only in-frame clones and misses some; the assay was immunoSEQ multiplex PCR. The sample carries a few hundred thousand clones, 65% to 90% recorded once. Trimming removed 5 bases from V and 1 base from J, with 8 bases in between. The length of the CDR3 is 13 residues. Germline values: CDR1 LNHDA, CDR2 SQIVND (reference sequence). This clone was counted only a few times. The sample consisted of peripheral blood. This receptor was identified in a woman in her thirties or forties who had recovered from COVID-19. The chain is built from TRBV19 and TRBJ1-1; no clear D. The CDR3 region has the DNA TGTGCCAGTAGTCCCAACGGGAACACTGAAGCTTTCTTT. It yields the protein CASSPNGNTEAFF.